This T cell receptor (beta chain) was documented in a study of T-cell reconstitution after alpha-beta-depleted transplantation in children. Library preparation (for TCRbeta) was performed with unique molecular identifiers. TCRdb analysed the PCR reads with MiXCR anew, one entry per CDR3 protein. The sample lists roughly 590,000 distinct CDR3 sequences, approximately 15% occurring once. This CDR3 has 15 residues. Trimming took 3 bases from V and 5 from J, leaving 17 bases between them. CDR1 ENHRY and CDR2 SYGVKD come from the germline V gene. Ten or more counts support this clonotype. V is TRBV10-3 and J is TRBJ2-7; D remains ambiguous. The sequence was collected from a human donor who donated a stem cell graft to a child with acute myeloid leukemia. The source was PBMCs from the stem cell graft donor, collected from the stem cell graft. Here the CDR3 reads CAISDPEQPRHEQYF. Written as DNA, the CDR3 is TGTGCCATCAGTGATCCTGAACAGCCCCGTCACGAGCAGTACTTC.